This is a list of T cell receptor beta chains from one sample in a study of T cell repertoires in cytomegalovirus infection. TCRdb passed the reads through MiXCR, listing each CDR3 protein once. This sample has a few hundred thousand distinct CDR3 sequences; approximately 9.5% occur once, and the top ten carry about 4.5%. Sequenced: PBMCs. These receptors all stem from a human donor in good health (CMV status not recorded). Some clones in this sample may be carry-over from other donors' samples. CDR3s include the opening cysteine and the closing phenylalanine or tryptophan.

>TRBV11-2|TRBJ2-1
CASSPTGTGYNEQFF
>TRBV7-2|TRBJ1-2
CASSPFRGEVNGYTF
>TRBV25-1|TRBJ2-1
CASSDSLAIGSDEQFF
>TRBV4-2|TRBJ2-2
CASSQGLYTGELFF
>TRBV7-2|TRBJ1-1
CASSLDGTKIPAFF
>TRBV6-2/TRBV6-3|TRBJ2-1
CASSWGGSGNNEQFF
>TRBV7-2|TRBJ1-5
CASSLQADSNQPQHF
>TRBV7-9|TRBJ2-3
CASSPLLAPVLKGTDTQYF
>TRBV6-1|TRBJ2-3
CASSEAKRTSGRTDTQYF
>TRBV12-3/TRBV12-4|TRBJ2-1
CASFSRQGRSEQFF
>TRBV6-2/TRBV6-3|TRBJ2-5
CASSYAGGATQYF
>TRBV20-1|TRBJ2-1
CSARSYSYNEQFF
>TRBV7-2|TRBJ2-3
CASSYGDRRTDTQYF
>TRBV12-3/TRBV12-4|TRBJ2-5
CASRPQAEGQTQYF
>TRBV7-2|TRBJ2-5
CASSFLAGGLSETQYF
>TRBV6-2/TRBV6-3|TRBJ2-1
CASSTPLAGARNEQFF
>TRBV6-1|TRBJ2-2
CASSRTLNTGELFF
>TRBV19|TRBJ2-7
CASSIRDSHEQYF
>TRBV2|TRBJ2-7
CASSSGLAGGVVYYEQYF
>TRBV5-6|TRBJ1-1
CASSPGQVQGAFF
>TRBV6-2/TRBV6-3|TRBJ1-2
CASSDPGSSYGYTF
>TRBV7-8|TRBJ1-2
CASSLFRSAGAINYGYTF
>TRBV15|TRBJ1-2
CATSRDPGTGGLYGYTF
>TRBV27|TRBJ1-1
CASSTDRGTHTEAFF
>TRBV4-3|TRBJ1-4
CASRPGFNNEKLFF
>TRBV11-2|TRBJ1-2
CASSSNRGAYGYTF
>TRBV19|TRBJ2-7
CASSIDHGLEQYF
>TRBV7-2|TRBJ2-1
CASSLVQYNEQFF